This passage covers 30 T cell receptor beta chains from one sample sequenced in a study of chemoradiotherapy in HPV16-positive cancers. TCRdb's table, derived via immunoSEQ multiplex PCR, lists solely in-frame clones and lacks some. Of more than 11,000 clones in the sample, 69% were seen once. The sample was acquired from a patient who underwent chemoradiotherapy. The receptors were gathered from a human donor with HPV-associated anogenital cancer.

The chain carries TRBV6-5 and TRBJ2-1; a possible D gene is TRBD2 (7 bases). V shed 2 bases and J shed 3 bases, with 14 bases lying between them. Germline-derived CDR1 and CDR2 are MNHEY and SVGAGI. CDR3 size: 16 residues. The CDR3 DNA reads as TGTGCCAGCAGTTACGTGGGGGGGGCGAACTACAATGAGCAGTTCTTC. Protein: CASSYVGGANYNEQFF.

The rearrangement links TRBV6-1 to TRBJ1-3; no definite D call. Germline assignment: CDR1 MNHNS and CDR2 SASEGT. Trimming shortened V by 3 bases and J by 3 bases, and 3 bases separated the two germline ends. The CDR3 contains 12 residues. Written as DNA, the CDR3 is TGTGCCAGCAGTGACCTTGGAAACACCATATATTTT. Protein product: CASSDLGNTIYF.

The chain is built from TRBV11-2 and TRBJ1-1, with TRBD1 identical over 7 bases. The germline CDR1 and CDR2 sequences are SGHAT and FQNNGV. The length of the CDR3 is 15 residues. V lost 5 bases and J lost 3; bases outside the gene matches: 9. The CDR3 nucleotides are TGTGCCAGCAGCCAAGGAGACAGGGAGTACACTGAAGCTTTCTTT. Translated, it gives CASSQGDREYTEAFF.

This clone was detected only a few times. The rearrangement links TRBV6-5 to TRBJ1-3; 8 positions match TRBD1. After removal of 5 bases from V and 7 bases from J, the junction contained 7 bases not matched to a gene. The CDR3 is made up of 14 amino acids. Germline CDR1 is MNHEY and CDR2 is SVGAGI. The CDR3 DNA reads as TGTGCCAGCAGTAAACAGGGGGGAGGGAACACCATATATTTT. It translates to CASSKQGGGNTIYF.

The genes are TRBV9 and TRBJ1-5, with 10 bases identical to TRBD1. CDR3 size: 15 residues. Trimming took 4 bases from V and 7 from J; bases not matched to a gene: 8. CDR1 SGDLS and CDR2 YYNGEE come from the germline V gene. The DNA for the CDR3 is TGTGCCAGCAGCTTATCCGGACAGGGGGTCCAGCCCCAGCATTTT. Amino acids: CASSLSGQGVQPQHF.

The chain carries TRBV9 and TRBJ1-4; D gene ambiguous. The V end lost 2 bases, the J end lost 1 base, and 12 bases lay between the germline ends. The germline CDR1 and CDR2 sequences are SGDLS and YYNGEE. The CDR3 runs 16 residues. CDR3 nucleotides: TGTGCCAGCAGCGTGGATGTGGGAGTAACTAATGAAAAACTGTTTTTT. Its protein is CASSVDVGVTNEKLFF.

This chain connects TRBV5-1 to TRBJ2-5, with TRBD2 identical over 7 bases. The CDR3 spans 13 residues. Germline lookup yields CDR1 SGHRS and CDR2 YFSETQ. J lost 5 bases, V lost 3 bases, and 4 bases had no gene match. The CDR3 here is CASSWGGRETQYF. Written as DNA, the CDR3 is TGCGCCAGCAGCTGGGGGGGTCGGGAGACCCAGTACTTC.

This clone was picked up a small number of times. J is TRBJ2-2 and V is TRBV19; tentatively, D is TRBD1 (5 bases). The CDR3 totals 18 residues. The germline V and J ends were trimmed by 5 bases and 0 bases, with 19 bases remaining between them. The V gene's germline CDR1 is LNHDA and CDR2 SQIVND (reference sequence). CDR3 protein: CASSPKNLWGPNTGELFF. CDR3 coding DNA: TGTGCCAGTAGTCCAAAAAACCTTTGGGGCCCGAACACCGGGGAGCTGTTTTTT. Looking up the rest from reference TRBV19 and TRBJ2-2 gives the full variable domain: DGGITQSPKYLFRKEGQNVTLSCEQNLNHDAMYWYRQDPGQGLRLIYYSQIVNDFQKGDIAEGYSVSREKKESFPLTVTSAQKNPTAFYLCASSPKNLWGPNTGELFFGEGSRLTVL.

The V call is TRBV19, the J call TRBJ1-3; D gene ambiguous. Germline CDR1 is LNHDA and CDR2 is SQIVND (reference sequence). V was cut by 2 bases and J by 0 bases, with 11 bases left in between. CDR3 length: 16 residues. For the CDR3, the DNA is TGTGCCAGTAGTATAAGCGGCACCAGCTCTGGAAACACCATATATTTT. Translating it yields CASSISGTSSGNTIYF.

The genes are TRBV27 and TRBJ2-1; 7 nucleotides line up with TRBD2. CDR3 length equals 15 residues. With 1 base clipped from V and 6 bases from J, the junction kept 6 bases outside the gene matches. CDR1 is MNHEY, CDR2 SMNVEV, per germline (reference sequence). The CDR3 protein is CASSLFSGRLNEQFF. As DNA, the CDR3 is TGTGCCAGCAGTTTATTCTCCGGGAGGCTCAATGAGCAGTTCTTC.

This clone appeared a few times. The chain joins TRBV15 to TRBJ1-5; D call uncertain. The V gene lost 1 base and the J gene lost 5 bases, with 9 bases spanning the gap. The CDR3 contains 14 residues. Germline V gene data show CDR1 as LNHNV and CDR2 as YYDKDF (reference sequence). The CDR3 nucleotides are TGTGCCACCAGCAGAGTTACCAACTATCAGCCCCAGCATTTT. Amino acid sequence: CATSRVTNYQPQHF.

The V call is TRBV6-1, the J call TRBJ2-4; D tentatively fits TRBD1 or TRBD2 (5 bases each). The germline gives CDR1 MNHNS, CDR2 SASEGT. V shed 8 bases and J shed 9 bases, with 14 bases lying between them. This CDR3 comprises 12 residues. This chain's CDR3 is CASGTDSGIQYF. CDR3 coding DNA: TGTGCCAGCGGGACGGATAGTGGCATTCAGTACTTC.

This rearrangement joins TRBV4-1 to TRBJ1-4; D is possibly TRBD1 (5 bases). In germline, CDR1 is MGHRA, CDR2 YSYEKL. Between the trimmed V and J ends, which lost 3 bases and 7 bases, there was a span of 9 bases. The CDR3 runs to 13 residues. CDR3 DNA sequence: TGCGCCAGCAGCCATGGGGGGTTTGAAAAACTGTTTTTT. This encodes CASSHGGFEKLFF.

The gene calls are TRBV4-3 and TRBJ1-5, with 8 positions matching TRBD1. The CDR3 loop spans 17 amino acids. Germline V gene lookup returns CDR1 LGHNA and CDR2 YSLEER. Trimming removed 2 bases from V and 4 bases from J; junction bases left unmatched: 10. CDR3 sequence (DNA): TGCGCCAGCAGCCAATCCCCCGACAGGGGCCAAAATCAGCCCCAGCATTTT. Amino acid sequence: CASSQSPDRGQNQPQHF.

V and J are TRBV4-1 and TRBJ1-2; maybe TRBD1 (5 bases). The CDR3 has 16 amino acids. Germline V gene sequence: CDR1 MGHRA, CDR2 YSYEKL. Trimming removed 2 bases from V and 0 bases from J, with 13 bases in between. CDR3 loop: CASSQLPTAANYGYTF. CDR3 sequence (DNA): TGCGCCAGCAGCCAACTCCCGACAGCCGCTAACTATGGCTACACCTTC.

This clone turned up a few times. This chain links TRBV30 with TRBJ2-3, with D perhaps matching TRBD1 (5 bases). The ends were cut back, 0 bases at V and 3 bases at J, with 19 bases in the middle. CDR1 is GTSNPN, CDR2 SVGIG, per germline (reference sequence). The CDR3 has 17 amino acids. This CDR3 is CAWSVRFLIKGTDTQYF. CDR3 bases: TGTGCCTGGAGTGTACGATTTTTGATAAAGGGGACAGATACGCAGTATTTT.

The rearrangement uses TRBV29-1 and TRBJ1-1; the match to TRBD1 covers 7 bases. This CDR3 is built from 14 residues. The J segment lost 4 bases and the V segment lost 6 bases, leaving 11 bases of the junction unmatched. Per germline, CDR1 SQVTM and CDR2 ANQGSEA. The CDR3 DNA is TGCAGCGTGGCGACAGGGTCTGGGGGCACTGAAGCTTTCTTT. Encoded protein: CSVATGSGGTEAFF.

CDR3 coding DNA: TGTGCCAGCAGCTTGGGACAGCAAGAGACCCAGTACTTC. It yields the protein CASSLGQQETQYF. The chain is built from TRBV5-6 and TRBJ2-5; possible D gene TRBD1, 5 bases. Germline V gene data show CDR1 as SGHDT and CDR2 as YYEEEE. The V end was cut by 0 bases, the J end by 2 bases, with 5 bases between. The CDR3 consists of 13 residues.

The chain joins TRBV11-2 to TRBJ2-7, with D perhaps matching TRBD2 (6 bases). The length of the CDR3 is 15 residues. Germline V gene sequence: CDR1 SGHAT, CDR2 FQNNGV. Trimming removed 1 base from V and 4 bases from J, with 14 bases in between. The CDR3 DNA reads as TGTGCCAGCAGCTTAGTCGGAGGGATGGCATACGAGCAGTACTTC. Amino acids: CASSLVGGMAYEQYF.

This clone was counted only a few times. The chain couples TRBV9 to TRBJ1-2; TRBD1 matches at 7 bases. CDR1 is SGDLS and CDR2 is YYNGEE in the germline V gene. V was pared by 4 bases and J by 4 bases, with 7 bases of the junction left unmatched. The CDR3 has 14 amino acids. The CDR3: CASSSRQGSYGYTF. In DNA form, the CDR3 reads TGTGCCAGCAGCTCCCGACAGGGTAGCTATGGCTACACCTTC.

V is TRBV2 and J is TRBJ2-3; tentative D call: TRBD2 (7 bases). This CDR3 region has 15 residues. V was trimmed by 1 base and J by 2 bases, leaving 10 bases between them. The germline CDR1 and CDR2 sequences are SNHLY and FYNNEI. CDR3 in amino acids: CASSEEGGFTDTQYF. CDR3 nucleotides: TGTGCCAGCAGTGAAGAGGGGGGGTTCACAGATACGCAGTATTTT.

This clone has just a few counts. This chain links TRBV30 with TRBJ2-7; 7 bases line up with TRBD1. J lost 6 bases, V lost 1 base, and 3 bases had no gene match. The CDR3 sequence is 12 residues long. Germline V lookup: CDR1 GTSNPN, CDR2 SVGIG (reference sequence). The CDR3 DNA is TGTGCCTGGAGTGGGGACAGTACCGAGCAGTACTTC. Its protein product is CAWSGDSTEQYF.

This clone was observed a few times. This sequence joins TRBV2 and TRBJ2-3; a weak D match, TRBD1 (5 bases). There are 14 residues in the CDR3. The germline V gene encodes CDR1 SNHLY and CDR2 FYNNEI. V was cut by 3 bases and J by 5 bases, with 12 bases left in between. CDR3 in amino acids: CASSDKGVGDTQYF. DNA for the CDR3: TGTGCCAGCAGTGATAAAGGGGTAGGAGATACGCAGTATTTT.

The table lists this clone with a few counts. The chain combines TRBV5-1 with TRBJ1-2, with a tentative D call TRBD1 (6 bases). Trimming shortened V by 2 bases and J by 3 bases, and 11 bases separated the two germline ends. Germline CDR1 and CDR2: SGHRS and YFSETQ. The CDR3 is made up of 14 amino acids. CDR3 sequence reads: CASSFEGGDYGYTF. In nucleotides, the CDR3 is TGCGCCAGCAGCTTCGAAGGGGGGGACTATGGCTACACCTTC. Looking up the rest from reference TRBV5-1 and TRBJ1-2 gives the full variable domain: KAGVTQTPRYLIKTRGQQVTLSCSPISGHRSVSWYQQTPGQGLQFLFEYFSETQRNKGNFPGRFSGRQFSNSRSEMNVSTLELGDSALYLCASSFEGGDYGYTFGSGTRLTVV.

The gene calls are TRBV25-1 and TRBJ2-3, with D hard to call. This CDR3 contains 11 residues. Germline CDR1 MGHDK, CDR2 SYGVNS. The V end lost 4 bases, the J end lost 7 bases, and 6 bases lay between the germline ends. The CDR3 is CASSGSNTQYF. CDR3 DNA: TGTGCCAGCAGTGGTTCAAATACGCAGTATTTT.

This chain uses TRBV6-5 with TRBJ2-6, with 8 nucleotides matching TRBD1. V was clipped by 10 bases and J by 4 bases; unmatched bases: 6. Germline CDR1 MNHEY, CDR2 SVGAGI. The CDR3 extends over 14 amino acids. The CDR3 sequence is CATQGARGANVLTF. DNA of the CDR3: TGTGCCACCCAGGGGGCAAGGGGGGCCAACGTCCTGACTTTC.

This clone is medium-sized (0.01 to 0.1%) by share. The J gene is TRBJ2-7, the V gene TRBV28; TRBD1 might be the D (6 bases). Germline V gene sequence: CDR1 MDHEN, CDR2 SYDVKM. The V and J ends lost 6 bases and 0 bases respectively, with 12 bases between them. The CDR3 runs to 14 residues. The CDR3 DNA is TGTGCCAGCAGCTCCCAGGGGAGCTCCTACGAGCAGTACTTC. Translated, it gives CASSSQGSSYEQYF.

The rearrangement uses TRBV5-4 and TRBJ1-2; tentative D call: TRBD1 (5 bases). Per the germline V gene, CDR1 is SGHNT and CDR2 is YYREEE (reference sequence). This CDR3 has 14 residues. V lost 7 bases and J lost 1, with 14 bases in between. CDR3 residues: CASRDRQNNYGYTF. DNA of the CDR3: TGTGCCAGCCGGGACCGACAGAATAACTATGGCTACACCTTC.

The chain recombines TRBV5-1 with TRBJ2-7; 12 positions agree with TRBD1. The CDR3 has 15 residues. Germline V gives CDR1 SGHRS, CDR2 YFSETQ. V gave up 4 bases and J gave up 5 bases; unmatched junction bases: 7. The CDR3 sequence is CASSRMGDRGHEQYF. For the CDR3, the DNA is TGCGCCAGCAGCCGTATGGGGGACAGGGGGCACGAGCAGTACTTC.

V usage is TRBV28 and J usage is TRBJ2-3; possible D gene TRBD1, 5 bases. The germline CDR1 and CDR2 sequences are MDHEN and SYDVKM. Between the trimmed V and J ends, which lost 7 bases and 6 bases, there was a span of 11 bases. The CDR3 runs 12 residues. The CDR3 region is CASTVKGDTQYF. CDR3 in DNA: TGTGCCAGCACAGTAAAGGGGGATACGCAGTATTTT.